These 21 T cell receptor beta chains were all obtained from the same sample, sequenced in a study of CD8 T cells in ankylosing spondylitis. TCRdb reprocessed the 5' RACE reads via MiXCR and lists one record per CDR3 protein. There are 35,000 or so distinct CDR3 sequences in the sample; approximately 5.9% occur only once, and approximately 12% lies in the top ten. The material sequenced was blood, either unsorted or a sorted T cell fraction (not recorded which). All receptors derive from a male donor with ankylosing spondylitis or in good health (not recorded which).

This clonotype was counted at least ten times. The CDR3 spells CASSQLGTAGEKLFF. CDR3 nucleotide sequence: TGCGCCAGCAGCCAGCTCGGGACAGCTGGGGAAAAACTGTTTTTT. This chain uses TRBV5-1 with TRBJ1-4; 7 bases line up with TRBD1. V dropped 4 bases and J dropped 8; count of bases not matched to a gene: 11. The CDR3 is made up of 15 amino acids. Germline V CDR1 and CDR2: SGHRS, YFSETQ.

This clonotype was recorded many times. The chain joins TRBV27 to TRBJ1-5; tentative D call: TRBD1 (5 bases). V lost 5 bases, J lost 5 bases, and 13 bases lay in between. The CDR3 contains 14 residues. Germline V gene data show CDR1 as MNHEY and CDR2 as SMNVEV (reference sequence). The CDR3 DNA reads TGTGCCAGCAGTCCTGGGGGGGGATATCAGCCCCAGCATTTT. Translated, it gives CASSPGGGYQPQHF.

This clonotype is medium-sized by share. The chain couples TRBV28 to TRBJ2-1; 7 nucleotides agree with TRBD2. V lost 2 bases to trimming and J lost 6 bases; unmatched junction nucleotides: 7. Germline CDR1 MDHEN, CDR2 SYDVKM. This CDR3 is 15 amino acids long. The DNA of the CDR3 is TGTGCCAGCAGTTTAATAACGGGAGGTGGCAATGAGCAGTTCTTC. This sequence encodes CASSLITGGGNEQFF.

This clonotype was counted ten times or more. The rearrangement links TRBV20-1 to TRBJ1-5; no firm D call. V was clipped by 0 bases and J by 6 bases, with 9 bases between them. The CDR3 sequence is 13 residues long. The V gene's germline CDR1 is DFQATT and CDR2 SNEGSKA (reference sequence). The CDR3: CSARDKGSQPQHF. In DNA form, the CDR3 reads TGCAGTGCTAGAGATAAAGGGAGTCAGCCCCAGCATTTT.

The sample holds a few counts of this clonotype. The chain is built from TRBV6-2 or TRBV6-3 and TRBJ2-7; 9 bases match TRBD1. Trimming at V came to 2 bases and at J to 1 base, leaving 12 bases not matched to a gene. Germline CDR1 MNHEY, CDR2 SVGEGT. There are 18 residues in the CDR3. CDR3 DNA sequence: TGTGCCAGCAGTTACCCGGGACAGGGCGTACCCTCGTCCTACGAGCAGTACTTC. It translates to CASSYPGQGVPSSYEQYF.

Ten or more counts support this clonotype. The chain joins TRBV9 to TRBJ2-2; 7 bases align to TRBD1. This CDR3 spans 17 amino acids. The junction had 11 bases not matched to a gene; V was cut back by 0 bases and J by 6 bases. The germline V gene encodes CDR1 SGDLS and CDR2 YYNGEE. Here the CDR3 reads CASSVGFKQGYSGELFF. CDR3 nucleotide sequence: TGTGCCAGCAGCGTAGGATTTAAACAGGGGTATTCCGGGGAGCTGTTTTTT.

The table lists this clonotype with many counts. This chain links TRBV5-5 with TRBJ2-7; 7 bases line up with TRBD1. Germline trimming cut 5 bases from V and 2 bases from J; bases unmatched to any gene: 7. Looked up from germline, CDR1 is SGHKS and CDR2 is YYEKEE (reference sequence). CDR3 length equals 14 residues. Here the CDR3 DNA reads TGTGCCAGCAGTACGGGACAGTCAACCTACGAGCAGTACTTC. It encodes CASSTGQSTYEQYF.

This clonotype has at least ten counts. The chain carries TRBV18 and TRBJ2-4; 9 nucleotides match TRBD2. The CDR3 consists of 17 residues. J gave up 5 bases and V 3 bases, and 11 bases lay outside the gene matches. The germline gives CDR1 KGHSH, CDR2 LQKENI. In nucleotides, the CDR3 is TGTGCCAGCTCACCCTTAGCGGGAGTGAAAATACAAAACATTCAGTACTTC. It specifies CASSPLAGVKIQNIQYF.

This clonotype appeared many times. The CDR3 DNA is TGTGCCAGTATTGGGCTAGCGGCGTCTCCTACCGGGGAGCTGTTTTTT. This gives the protein CASIGLAASPTGELFF. V and J are TRBV19 and TRBJ2-2; TRBD2 aligns across 7 bases. The germline gives CDR1 LNHDA, CDR2 SQIVND (reference sequence). Unmatched junction bases numbered 13, after V lost 7 bases and J lost 5 bases. This CDR3 has 16 residues.

This sequence joins TRBV7-3 and TRBJ2-5; 9 positions match TRBD2. The J segment lost 5 bases and the V segment lost 4 bases, leaving 8 bases of the junction unmatched. Looked up from germline, CDR1 is SGHTA and CDR2 is FQGTGA. The CDR3 contains 15 residues. Here the CDR3 DNA reads TGTGCCAGCAGCTCTCTGGCGGGGGGGCTTGAGACCCAGTACTTC. Amino acid sequence: CASSSLAGGLETQYF.

The V and J genes are TRBV9 and TRBJ2-3, with 7 bases lining up with TRBD1. TRBJ1-5 explains the end of the DNA better; the J call may be wrong. The CDR3 extends over 13 amino acids. CDR1 is SGDLS and CDR2 is YYNGEE in the germline V gene. CDR3 in amino acids: CATSRGSTDMQHF. CDR3 nucleotides: TGTGCCACGTCCAGGGGGAGCACAGATATGCAGCATTTT.

This clonotype appeared many times. The chain recombines TRBV20-1 with TRBJ1-1; perhaps TRBD1 as D (5 bases). CDR1 and CDR2 (germline): DFQATT, SNEGSKA (reference sequence). The V gene lost 1 base and the J gene lost 3 bases, with 9 bases spanning the gap. CDR3 length: 13 amino acids. The CDR3 loop is CSARAGGDTEAFF. The CDR3 coding sequence is TGCAGTGCTAGAGCAGGAGGGGACACTGAAGCTTTCTTT.

This clonotype occurred many times. The chain carries TRBV2 and TRBJ2-7, with D possibly TRBD2 on 6 matching bases. The CDR3 covers 14 residues. The V gene's germline CDR1 is SNHLY and CDR2 FYNNEI. V was clipped by 7 bases and J by 5 bases, with 18 bases between them. The CDR3 DNA reads TGTGCCAGCATCGCGGCGGGAAAAGAACACGAGCAGTACTTC. Translation: CASIAAGKEHEQYF. The whole variable domain, filled in from reference TRBV2 and TRBJ2-7, reads EPEVTQTPSHQVTQMGQEVILRCVPISNHLYFYWYRQILGQKVEFLVSFYNNEISEKSEIFDDQFSVERPDGSNFTLKIRSTKLEDSAMYFCASIAAGKEHEQYFGPGTRLTVT.

This clonotype was detected many times. V gene TRBV9 combines with J gene TRBJ2-3, with 10 bases that match TRBD2. The V segment lost 3 bases and the J segment 4 bases; nucleotides outside the gene matches: 8. Germline loops: CDR1 SGDLS, CDR2 YYNGEE. The CDR3 covers 16 residues. The CDR3 here is CASSGGGLAISDTQYF. The CDR3 region has the DNA TGTGCCAGCAGCGGGGGGGGACTAGCGATTTCAGATACGCAGTATTTT.

This clonotype occurred many times. The gene calls are TRBV6-1 and TRBJ1-5; D possibly corresponds to TRBD1 (5 bases). The V and J ends lost 5 bases and 5 bases respectively, with 10 bases between them. CDR3 length equals 13 residues. CDR1 and CDR2 (germline): MNHNS, SASEGT. CDR3 DNA: TGTGCCAGCAGTCGGATGGGGGATCAGCCCCAGCATTTT. Translated: CASSRMGDQPQHF.

About this clonotype: One base away lies a much larger clone, so this may be a sequencing read error. The rearrangement uses TRBV4-2 and TRBJ1-4, with unresolved D. Trimming shortened V by 4 bases and J by 9 bases, and 18 bases separated the two germline ends. Per germline, CDR1 LGHNA and CDR2 YNFKEQ. The CDR3 is made up of 15 amino acids. The CDR3 DNA follows: TGTGCCAGCAGCCCAGTAGGCGGATCGTATAAAAAACTGTTTTTT. Its protein is CASSPVGGSYKKLFF.

This clonotype was recorded many times. The chain recombines TRBV24-1 with TRBJ2-1; no clear D. V dropped 4 bases and J dropped 4 bases, with 10 bases sitting between them. The CDR3 contains 14 residues. CDR1 and CDR2 from the germline V gene are KGHDR and SFDVKD. This chain's CDR3 is CATSEPGIYNEQFF. Written as DNA, the CDR3 is TGTGCCACCAGTGAACCAGGAATATACAATGAGCAGTTCTTC.

The sample holds many counts of this clonotype. V gene TRBV9 combines with J gene TRBJ2-1, with D unclear. V dropped 0 bases and J dropped 7 bases, with 8 bases sitting between them. Germline V gene data show CDR1 as SGDLS and CDR2 as YYNGEE. This CDR3 spans 13 amino acids. The CDR3 here is CASSVGDWNEQFF. The CDR3 nucleotides are TGTGCCAGCAGCGTAGGGGATTGGAATGAGCAGTTCTTC.

Ten or more counts support this clonotype. The V gene is TRBV6-5, the J gene TRBJ2-3; the match to TRBD2 covers 11 bases. CDR1 MNHEY and CDR2 SVGAGI come from the germline V gene. With V trimmed by 0 bases and J by 6 bases, 11 bases remained unmatched. CDR3 size: 18 residues. For the CDR3, the DNA is TGTGCCAGCAGTTACTCGAAGGGACTAGCGGTCCCTCACGATACGCAGTATTTT. Its translation is CASSYSKGLAVPHDTQYF.

This clonotype appeared many times. V is TRBV7-2 and J is TRBJ2-1; weak D call: TRBD2 (5 bases). V lost 2 bases, J lost 6 bases, and 14 bases lay in between. CDR3 size: 15 residues. Germline V gene sequence: CDR1 SGHTA, CDR2 FQGNSA. The CDR3 reads CASSLYMGGFNEQFF. CDR3 bases: TGTGCCAGCAGCTTATATATGGGCGGGTTCAATGAGCAGTTCTTC.

In its sample, this clonotype was seen many times. J is TRBJ1-2 and V is TRBV3-1, with TRBD1 identical over 9 bases. This CDR3 comprises 15 residues. With V trimmed by 2 bases and J by 7 bases, 8 bases remained unmatched. Looked up from germline, CDR1 is LGHDT and CDR2 is YNNKEL (reference sequence). CDR3 in DNA: TGTGCCAGCAGCCAACTGGACAGGGGAGCGGTTGGCTACACCTTC. Amino acid sequence: CASSQLDRGAVGYTF.